This T cell receptor (beta chain) is from a study of identical twins. General study points: Findings came from cross-sectional statistics, without long-term follow-up of donors. The authors noted that invariant MAIT and iNKT cells could partly confound zero-insertion analyses. Reduced insertions were recorded for abundant cord blood beta clonotypes, with no such pattern in memory repertoires.

Comments on this clonotype: Its antigen is undetermined.

Through template switching, a universal primer site was introduced, and the cDNA contained unique molecular identifiers. TCRdb redid the calling of the 5' RACE reads with MiXCR, one entry per CDR3 protein. The sample lists some 590,000 distinct CDR3 sequences, around 9.6% seen once, with 2.5% to 3.5% in the top ten. Germline V gene lookup returns CDR1 MNHEY and CDR2 SVGAGI. The CDR3 loop spans 14 amino acids. Trimming at V came to 2 bases and at J to 5 bases, leaving 6 bases not matched to a gene. These sequences were also reported in another study, on yellow fever vaccine responses in identical twins.

The chain combines TRBV6-5 with TRBJ2-7, with 7 positions matching TRBD1. The source is a woman aged 18-30 years in good health. Specimen: PBMCs. The CDR3 sequence is CASSYPTGSHEQYF. The CDR3 bases are TGTGCCAGCAGTTACCCGACAGGGTCGCACGAGCAGTACTTC.